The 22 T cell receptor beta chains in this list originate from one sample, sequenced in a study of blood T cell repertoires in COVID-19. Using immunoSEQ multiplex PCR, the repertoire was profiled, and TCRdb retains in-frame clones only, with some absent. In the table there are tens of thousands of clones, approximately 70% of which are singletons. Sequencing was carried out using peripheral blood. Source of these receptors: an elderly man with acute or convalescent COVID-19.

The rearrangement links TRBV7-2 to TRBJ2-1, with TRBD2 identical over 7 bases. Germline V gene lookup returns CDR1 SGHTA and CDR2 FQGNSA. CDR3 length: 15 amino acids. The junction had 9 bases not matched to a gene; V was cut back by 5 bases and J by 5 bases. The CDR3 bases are TGTGCCAGCAGCCTTGGCGGGAGCGGAAACAATGAGCAGTTCTTC. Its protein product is CASSLGGSGNNEQFF.

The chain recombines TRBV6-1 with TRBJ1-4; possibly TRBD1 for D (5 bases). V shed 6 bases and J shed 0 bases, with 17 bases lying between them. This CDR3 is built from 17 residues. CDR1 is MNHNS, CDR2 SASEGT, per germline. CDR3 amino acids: CASSELRVTATNEKLFF. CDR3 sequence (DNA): TGTGCCAGCAGCGAACTCAGGGTTACTGCAACTAATGAAAAACTGTTTTTT.

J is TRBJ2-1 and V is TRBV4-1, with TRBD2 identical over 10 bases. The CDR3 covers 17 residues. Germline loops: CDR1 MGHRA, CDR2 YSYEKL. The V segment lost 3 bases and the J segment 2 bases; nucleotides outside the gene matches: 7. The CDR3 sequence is CASSQEGSGRAYNEQFF. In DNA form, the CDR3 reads TGCGCCAGCAGCCAGGAGGGCAGCGGGAGGGCCTACAATGAGCAGTTCTTC.

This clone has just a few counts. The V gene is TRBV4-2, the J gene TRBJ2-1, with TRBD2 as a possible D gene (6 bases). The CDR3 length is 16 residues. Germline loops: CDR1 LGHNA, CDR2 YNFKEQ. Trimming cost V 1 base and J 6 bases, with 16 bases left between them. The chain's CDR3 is CASSQGGGLGGNEQFF. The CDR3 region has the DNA TGTGCCAGCAGCCAAGGTGGGGGACTTGGGGGCAATGAGCAGTTCTTC.

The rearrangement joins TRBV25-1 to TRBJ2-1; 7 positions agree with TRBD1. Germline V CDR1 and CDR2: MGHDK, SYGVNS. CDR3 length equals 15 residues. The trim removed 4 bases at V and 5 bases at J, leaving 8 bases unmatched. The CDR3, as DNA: TGTGCCAGCAGTGCCCAAAACAGGGGTGACAATGAGCAGTTCTTC. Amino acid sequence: CASSAQNRGDNEQFF.

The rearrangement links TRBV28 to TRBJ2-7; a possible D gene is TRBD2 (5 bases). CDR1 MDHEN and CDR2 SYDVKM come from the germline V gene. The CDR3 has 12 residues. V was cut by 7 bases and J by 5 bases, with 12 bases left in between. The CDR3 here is CASMGSFNEQYF. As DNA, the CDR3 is TGTGCCAGCATGGGGAGTTTCAACGAGCAGTACTTC.

CDR3 loop: CASSYSSRRGNSYEQYF. For the CDR3, the DNA is TGTGCCAGCAGTTACTCATCCAGGCGGGGGAACTCCTACGAGCAGTACTTC. The chain is built from TRBV27 and TRBJ2-7, with 7 bases aligning to TRBD2. CDR3 length equals 17 residues. The J segment lost 0 bases and the V segment lost 4 bases, leaving 12 bases of the junction unmatched. Germline values: CDR1 MNHEY, CDR2 SMNVEV (reference sequence).

CDR3 nucleotide sequence: TGTGCCAGCAGTTACAGGGGGCGCAACACTGAAGCTTTCTTT. It encodes CASSYRGRNTEAFF. The rearrangement uses TRBV6-5 and TRBJ1-1; 7 bases match TRBD1. Germline V gene sequence: CDR1 MNHEY, CDR2 SVGAGI. CDR3 size: 14 residues. Losses at the gene ends were 2 bases for V and 2 bases for J; bases not matched to a gene: 2.

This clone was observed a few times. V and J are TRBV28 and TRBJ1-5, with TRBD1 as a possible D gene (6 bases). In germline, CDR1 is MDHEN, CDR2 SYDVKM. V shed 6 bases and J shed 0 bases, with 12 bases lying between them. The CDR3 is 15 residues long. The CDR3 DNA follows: TGTGCCAGCAGCCGAGACAGGTATAGCAATCAGCCCCAGCATTTT. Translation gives CASSRDRYSNQPQHF.

In DNA, the CDR3 is TGTGCCAGCAGCCCGACAGGTTTCCAGCCCCAGCATTTT. Protein: CASSPTGFQPQHF. The chain has TRBV7-9 and TRBJ1-5; D perhaps matches TRBD1 (6 bases). Deletions cut 5 bases from V and 7 bases from J, with 12 bases between. The CDR3 runs to 13 residues. Germline lookup yields CDR1 SEHNR and CDR2 FQNEAQ (reference sequence).

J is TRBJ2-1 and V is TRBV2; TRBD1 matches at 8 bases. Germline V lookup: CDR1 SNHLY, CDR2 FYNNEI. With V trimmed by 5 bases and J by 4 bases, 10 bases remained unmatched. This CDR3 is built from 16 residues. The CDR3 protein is CASSRFFQGAYNEQFF. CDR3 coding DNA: TGTGCCAGCAGTCGTTTTTTCCAGGGGGCTTACAATGAGCAGTTCTTC.

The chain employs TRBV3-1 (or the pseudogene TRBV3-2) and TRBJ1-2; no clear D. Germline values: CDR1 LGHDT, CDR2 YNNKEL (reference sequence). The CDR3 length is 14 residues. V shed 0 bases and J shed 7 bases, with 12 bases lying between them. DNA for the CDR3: TGTGCCAGCAGCCAAGATGCGGCTGCCCCTGGCTACACCTTC. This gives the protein CASSQDAAAPGYTF.

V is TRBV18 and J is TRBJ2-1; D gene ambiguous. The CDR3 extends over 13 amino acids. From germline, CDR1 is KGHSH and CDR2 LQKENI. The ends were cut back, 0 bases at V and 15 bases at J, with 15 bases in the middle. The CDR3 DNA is TGTGCCAGCTCACCACCCGAGGCTCCCCAACGGTTCTTC. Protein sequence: CASSPPEAPQRFF. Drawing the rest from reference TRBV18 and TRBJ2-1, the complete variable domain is NAGVMQNPRHLVRRRGQEARLRCSPMKGHSHVYWYRQLPEEGLKFMVYLQKENIIDESGMPKERFSAEFPKEGPSILRIQQVVRGDSAAYFCASSPPEAPQRFFGPGTRLTVL.

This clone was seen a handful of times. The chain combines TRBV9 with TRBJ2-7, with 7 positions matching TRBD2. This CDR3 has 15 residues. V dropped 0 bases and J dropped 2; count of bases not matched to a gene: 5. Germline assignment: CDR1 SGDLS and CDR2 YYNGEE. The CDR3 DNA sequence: TGTGCCAGCAGCGTAGAAGTAGCGGGCCCCTACGAGCAGTACTTC. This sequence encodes CASSVEVAGPYEQYF.

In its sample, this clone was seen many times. The DNA for the CDR3 is TGTGCCAGCAGCCGGGACAGCAGTAATGAAAAACTGTTTTTT. It encodes CASSRDSSNEKLFF. V usage is TRBV7-2 and J usage is TRBJ1-4; 7 bases map to TRBD1. This CDR3 has 14 residues. Germline V gene lookup returns CDR1 SGHTA and CDR2 FQGNSA. Losses at the gene ends were 5 bases for V and 4 bases for J; bases not matched to a gene: 4.

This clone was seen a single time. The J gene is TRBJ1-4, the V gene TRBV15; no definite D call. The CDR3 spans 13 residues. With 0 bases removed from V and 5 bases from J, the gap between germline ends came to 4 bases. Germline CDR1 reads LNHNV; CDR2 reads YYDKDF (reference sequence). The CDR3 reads CATSRDRNEKLFF. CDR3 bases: TGTGCCACCAGCAGAGATCGGAATGAAAAACTGTTTTTT.

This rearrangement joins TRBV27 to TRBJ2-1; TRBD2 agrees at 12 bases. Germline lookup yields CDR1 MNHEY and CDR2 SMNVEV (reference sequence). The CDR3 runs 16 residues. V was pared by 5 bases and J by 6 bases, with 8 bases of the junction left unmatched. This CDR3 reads CASSPTGLAGGNEQFF. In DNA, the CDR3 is TGTGCCAGCAGTCCAACGGGACTAGCGGGTGGCAATGAGCAGTTCTTC.

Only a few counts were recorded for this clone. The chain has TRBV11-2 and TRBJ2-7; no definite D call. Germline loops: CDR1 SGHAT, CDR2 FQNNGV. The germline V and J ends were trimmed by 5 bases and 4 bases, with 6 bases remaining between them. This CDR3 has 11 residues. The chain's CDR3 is CASSPLYEQYF. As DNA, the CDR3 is TGTGCCAGCAGCCCCCTGTACGAGCAGTACTTC.

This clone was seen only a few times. The CDR3 reads CAISESMGADEQFF. The CDR3 DNA is TGTGCCATCAGTGAGTCGATGGGGGCGGATGAGCAGTTCTTC. The chain couples TRBV10-3 to TRBJ2-1, with D tentatively TRBD1 (6 bases). The germline V gene has CDR1 ENHRY and CDR2 SYGVKD. The V gene lost 0 bases and the J gene lost 8 bases, with 11 bases spanning the gap. This CDR3 contains 14 residues.

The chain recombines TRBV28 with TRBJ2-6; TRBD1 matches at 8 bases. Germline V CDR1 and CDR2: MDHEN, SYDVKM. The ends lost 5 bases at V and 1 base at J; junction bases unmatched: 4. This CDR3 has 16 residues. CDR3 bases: TGTGCCAGCAGTATCTGGACAGGGTCTGGGGCCAACGTCCTGACTTTC. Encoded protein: CASSIWTGSGANVLTF.

CDR3 in amino acids: CASSFFGGRTEAFF. Written as DNA, the CDR3 is TGTGCCAGCAGCTTTTTTGGGGGCAGGACTGAAGCTTTCTTT. This sequence joins TRBV5-5 and TRBJ1-1; TRBD1 might be the D (6 bases). Trimming cost V 2 bases and J 5 bases, with 13 bases left between them. The CDR3 spans 14 residues. Germline CDR1 is SGHKS and CDR2 is YYEKEE (reference sequence).

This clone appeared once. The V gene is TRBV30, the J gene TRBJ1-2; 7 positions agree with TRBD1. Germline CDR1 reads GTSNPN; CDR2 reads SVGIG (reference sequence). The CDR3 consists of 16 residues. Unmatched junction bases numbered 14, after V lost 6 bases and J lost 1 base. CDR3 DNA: TGTGCCTGCCGACACCGGGACAGAGTTTTTAACTATGGCTACACCTTC. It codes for CACRHRDRVFNYGYTF.